The clone carrying this T cell receptor (beta chain) is classed as medium-sized. The source of the sample is a study of spatial heterogeneity in lung cancer. The overall study: The mean occurrence of each unique TCR and UMI combination in raw reads exceeded 8.5.

Using its own MiXCR run on the 5' RACE reads, TCRdb lists one record per CDR3 protein. The sample holds about 6,900 distinct CDR3 sequences, roughly 3.9% seen once. Germline CDR1 and CDR2: GTSNPN and SVGIG (reference sequence). The CDR3 is 13 amino acids. V lost 1 base and J 4 bases, leaving 8 bases between the germline ends. The time point denotes: sample taken at primary tumor resection. Extraction of whole RNA from tumor, nontumor lung or frozen PBMC preceded unsorted sequencing. Samples came from 72 TRACERx patients with untreated early-stage lung cancer. This chain links TRBV30 with TRBJ1-5; weak D call: TRBD1 (6 bases). The clonotype originates from a female donor with early-stage non-small cell lung cancer. The sample in question was normal lung tissue next to the tumor, obtained at surgery. CDR3 coding DNA: TGTGCCTGGAGTGCAGGGGAGAATCAGCCCCAGCATTTT. Its protein product is CAWSAGENQPQHF. Together with reference TRBV30 and TRBJ1-5, the CDR3 gives the full variable domain: SQTIHQWPATLVQPVGSPLSLECTVEGTSNPNLYWYRQAAGRGLQLLFYSVGIGQISSEVPQNLSASRPQDRQFILSSKKLLLSDSGFYLCAWSAGENQPQHFGDGTRLSIL.